This paragraph covers one TCR beta chain sequence. This specimen belongs to a study of blood T cell repertoires in COVID-19. In the study overall: Acute and convalescent COVID-19 specimens originated in the United States, Italy and Spain. PBMCs, B-cell-depleted T cells, or T cells were the source of the cDNA or gDNA that made up the material.

Clones were read by immunoSEQ multiplex PCR, and TCRdb kept only the in-frame ones, dropping some. The repertoire holds 200,000 to 300,000 clones, with approximately 78% as singletons. Germline V gene lookup returns CDR1 LNHDA and CDR2 SQIVND (reference sequence). V dropped 7 bases and J dropped 5; count of bases not matched to a gene: 13. CDR3 size: 15 residues. The TCR was taken from a woman aged 55-69 years with active or convalescent COVID-19. V and J are TRBV19 and TRBJ1-2, with 7 positions matching TRBD1. Specimen: peripheral blood. The CDR3 loop reads CASKESGTANYGYTF. In nucleotides, the CDR3 is TGTGCCAGTAAAGAATCCGGGACAGCAAATTATGGCTACACCTTC.